This entry concerns a single T cell receptor (beta chain). Its target is unknown. At collection, donors were nominally healthy, but unrecorded immune exposures were probable. The entry originates in a study of cytomegalovirus exposure and HLA in healthy donors. Findings and caveats of the study: The authors assumed roughly uniform sequencing depth across donors for presence/absence analyses. Data from an earlier analysis indicated that most TCR beta V segments were productive either about 90% or about 30% of the time. A later analysis found TCR association rates differed by HLA locus, highest for DRB1 and lowest for HLA-C.

Amplification used 60 Vbeta primers and 13 Jbeta primers. Sequencing used immunoSEQ multiplex PCR; TCRdb keeps in-frame clones, though not all of them. The repertoire consists of some 100,000 clones, with more than 65% occurring once and the leading ten covering approximately 16%. Per germline, CDR1 SGHNT and CDR2 YYREEE (reference sequence). The CDR3 has 15 residues. This clonotype originated in a young woman in good health and CMV-seropositive. Sequencing was performed on PBMCs. V gene TRBV5-4 combines with J gene TRBJ2-5; D not certain. Matching the DNA end better, TRBJ2-7 makes the J call doubtful. CDR3 in DNA: TGTGCCAGCAGCCATAGTACGGTTAGCTCCTACGAGCAGTACTTC. This encodes CASSHSTVSSYEQYF.